The rows below give T cell receptor beta chains drawn from one sample of a study of vaccination effects on CD4 cells after COVID-19. These receptors are not linked to any known antigen. The assay was immunoSEQ multiplex PCR, and TCRdb's table has in-frame clones only and misses some. The sample yields about 41,000 clones, approximately 70% seen once. This specimen consisted of CD4+ T cells from PBMCs cultured with HCoV-OC43 spike peptides, obtained before COVID-19 vaccination. These receptors originate from a human donor who received a COVID-19 vaccine. Both conserved end residues are part of each CDR3. Fields, in order: V gene, J gene, CDR3 protein.

V: TRBV4-1; J: TRBJ1-5; CDR3: CASSQGNQPQHF
V: TRBV5-1; J: TRBJ1-3; CDR3: CASSLSTGLSGNTIYF
V: TRBV11-1; J: TRBJ1-1; CDR3: CASSLGGRANTEAFF
V: TRBV6-5; J: TRBJ1-3; CDR3: CASSPKFSGNTIYF
V: TRBV6-5; J: TRBJ1-2; CDR3: CASRPQGMGNYGYTF
V: TRBV9; J: TRBJ2-5; CDR3: CASSVGVGSETQYF
V: TRBV20-1; J: TRBJ1-1; CDR3: CSASQWGVNTEAFF
V: TRBV11-3; J: TRBJ2-7; CDR3: CASSFAGTGVGEQYF
V: TRBV19; J: TRBJ2-6; CDR3: CASSLLLDRVSGANVLTF
V: TRBV7-9; J: TRBJ1-2; CDR3: CASSLVGGQGNYGYTF
V: TRBV19; J: TRBJ1-6; CDR3: CASSIQGSNNSPLHF
V: TRBV29-1; J: TRBJ1-1; CDR3: CSVPGTPNTEAFF
V: TRBV27; J: TRBJ1-1; CDR3: CASSPRDKRPAFF
V: TRBV19; J: TRBJ2-1; CDR3: CASSIGHSSNEQFF
V: TRBV6-5; J: TRBJ1-2; CDR3: CASSKDRVGYGYTF
V: TRBV6-2/TRBV6-3; J: TRBJ1-2; CDR3: CASSDMDRANYGYTF
V: TRBV5-1; J: TRBJ2-1; CDR3: CASSFGGDAYNEQFF
V: TRBV6-5; J: TRBJ1-6; CDR3: CASSYSIGASSPLHF
V: TRBV6-6; J: TRBJ2-2; CDR3: CASSPPRTGTINTGELFF
V: TRBV5-1; J: TRBJ2-7; CDR3: CASSLTSGNTYEQYF
V: TRBV5-5; J: TRBJ1-5; CDR3: CASSLGDRRGQPQHF
V: TRBV14; J: TRBJ1-1; CDR3: CASSHSRGTEAFF
V: TRBV5-6; J: TRBJ1-6; CDR3: CASSLGRNSPLHF
V: TRBV11-2; J: TRBJ2-5; CDR3: CASSLEVGHSQETQYF
V: TRBV29-1; J: TRBJ2-3; CDR3: CSVAASSTDTQYF
V: TRBV15; J: TRBJ1-4; CDR3: CATSRGTREKLFF
V: TRBV29-1; J: TRBJ2-7; CDR3: CSASGTSGNEQYF
V: TRBV6-5; J: TRBJ2-1; CDR3: CASTRVGNEQFF
V: TRBV14; J: TRBJ2-2; CDR3: CASSLRGTTGELFF
V: TRBV19; J: TRBJ1-2; CDR3: CASSIGKVKGYTF
V: TRBV5-5; J: TRBJ1-2; CDR3: CASSLSGANYGYTF
V: TRBV9; J: TRBJ2-2; CDR3: CASSLRDRVANTGELFF
V: TRBV13; J: TRBJ2-5; CDR3: CASSFAYPNRQETQYF
V: TRBV2; J: TRBJ1-2; CDR3: CASSLSQGAGGYTF
V: TRBV2; J: TRBJ2-7; CDR3: CASRGGSGGSRVHEQYF
V: TRBV6-1; J: TRBJ1-2; CDR3: CASRPQTKANYGYTF
V: TRBV7-3; J: TRBJ2-3; CDR3: CASSSRTATDTQYF
V: TRBV28; J: TRBJ1-3; CDR3: CASERGVGNTIYF
V: TRBV30; J: TRBJ2-5; CDR3: CASARGYQETQYF
V: TRBV18; J: TRBJ2-3; CDR3: CASSTWGDTQYF
V: TRBV7-2; J: TRBJ1-1; CDR3: CASSSWTGPMNTEAFF